This TCR beta chain is from a study of radiation and T cells in renal cell carcinoma. Across the whole study: Nephrectomy followed 15 Gy stereotactic body radiation by 4 weeks.

Notes on the study in general: Top tumor clonotypes rose in blood 2 weeks post-radiation, then contracted.

Profiled with immunoSEQ multiplex PCR; TCRdb holds only in-frame clones, not every one. Counted here are 100,000 to 150,000 clones, roughly four fifths occurring once; the ten biggest clones make up roughly 6%. Trimming took off 3 bases at V and 6 bases at J, with 20 bases between the two ends. This CDR3 has 17 residues. Looked up from germline, CDR1 is MNHEY and CDR2 is SMNVEV (reference sequence). Time point: blood 2 weeks post-SBRT. As to treatment: 15 Gy SBRT to primary tumor, nephrectomy 4 weeks later. After SBRT, blood was collected at 2 and 4 weeks, plus baseline. The patient's renal cell carcinoma had clear cell pathology. Points on this clone: Its matching antigen is unknown.

The source is a man aged 50 to 59 with renal cell carcinoma. The chain couples TRBV27 to TRBJ1-4; D not resolved. Sequencing used blood, obtained from a patient whose treatment included radiotherapy and nephrectomy. CDR3 in amino acids: CASSFEPPGISHEKLFF. The CDR3 region has the DNA TGTGCCAGCAGTTTCGAACCCCCAGGTATCTCTCATGAAAAACTGTTTTTT.